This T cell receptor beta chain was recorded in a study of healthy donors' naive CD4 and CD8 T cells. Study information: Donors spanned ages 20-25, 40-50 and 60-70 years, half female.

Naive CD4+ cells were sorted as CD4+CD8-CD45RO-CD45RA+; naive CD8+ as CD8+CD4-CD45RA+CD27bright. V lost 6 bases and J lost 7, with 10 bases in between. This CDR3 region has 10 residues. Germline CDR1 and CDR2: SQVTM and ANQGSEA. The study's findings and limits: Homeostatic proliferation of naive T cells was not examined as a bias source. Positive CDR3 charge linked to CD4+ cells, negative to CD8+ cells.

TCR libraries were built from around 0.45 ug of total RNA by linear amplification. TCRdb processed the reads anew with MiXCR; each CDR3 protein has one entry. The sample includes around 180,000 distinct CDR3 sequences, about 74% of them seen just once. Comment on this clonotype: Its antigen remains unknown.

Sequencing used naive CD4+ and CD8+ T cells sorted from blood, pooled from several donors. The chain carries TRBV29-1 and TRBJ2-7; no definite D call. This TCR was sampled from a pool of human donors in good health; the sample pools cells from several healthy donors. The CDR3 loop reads CSVSSGEQYF. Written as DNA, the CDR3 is TGCAGCGTGTCCAGTGGGGAGCAGTACTTC.